The entry that follows covers one TCR beta chain sequence. Its antigen remains unidentified. In TCRdb, the 5' RACE reads were re-called with MiXCR into one record per CDR3 protein. This table holds around 490,000 distinct CDR3 sequences, around 15% found once. This sample was taken from a study of identical twins. General study results and limits: Alpha sequences that were out-of-frame and twin-shared showed an excess of low generation probability. For monozygotic twins, models underestimated out-of-frame TCR alpha sharing. Within cord blood, abundant beta clonotypes carried fewer insertions, but memory repertoires showed no such trend.

The germline V gene has CDR1 SGHRS and CDR2 YFSETQ. V gave up 1 base and J gave up 7 bases, with 20 bases separating them. This CDR3 comprises 16 residues. These data were also reused for a study on yellow fever vaccine responses in identical twins. As reported in that work: Twins showed a vaccine T cell response that reportedly seemed partly convergent, partly personalized.

This TCR derives from a woman between 18 and 29 years old in good health. The rearrangement uses TRBV5-1 and TRBJ2-5; perhaps D is TRBD1 or TRBD2 (5 bases each). Sequenced sample: CD4+ T cells sorted from blood. The chain's CDR3 is CASSLLYGAPGTTQYF. The CDR3 region has the DNA TGCGCCAGCAGCTTGCTTTACGGGGCCCCCGGAACGACCCAGTACTTC.